Described below is a single T cell receptor beta chain sequence and its context. Its target is not known. The data are from a study of T cell responses to AZD1222 COVID-19 vaccine. This CDR3 is 15 amino acids long. CDR1 SGHAT and CDR2 FQNNGV come from the germline V gene. V shed 4 bases and J 2 bases; nucleotides not matched to a gene: 8. The method was immunoSEQ multiplex PCR; TCRdb's version includes in-frame clones alone and lacks a portion of them. Of roughly 140,000 clones in the sample, roughly 92% were seen once. Study findings and constraints: At baseline, just five to seven AZD1222 recipients tested seropositive.

The input for sequencing was peripheral blood, taken 28 days after the second AZD1222 dose. The clonotype originates from an adult who received the AZD1222 COVID-19 vaccine. The rearrangement joins TRBV11-2 to TRBJ2-7, with 7 bases identical to TRBD1. The CDR3 loop reads CASSSPSGTAYEQYV. In DNA form, the CDR3 reads TGTGCCAGCAGCTCCCCCTCCGGGACAGCCTACGAGCAGTACGTC.